The present entry profiles one TCR beta chain with its context. Only in-frame clones appear in the TCRdb table, and some are missing; sequencing was by immunoSEQ multiplex PCR. The sample shows about 150,000 clones, just under 85% of them seen only once. This specimen comes from a study of blood T cell repertoires in COVID-19. The overall study: Samples came from the United States, Italy and Spain, spanning acute and convalescent COVID-19.

V gave up 6 bases and J gave up 6 bases; unmatched junction bases: 11. Germline loops: CDR1 SQVTM, CDR2 ANQGSEA. The CDR3 has 14 amino acids. The sequence was obtained from a woman aged 60-70 years with acute or convalescent COVID-19. The V gene is TRBV29-1, the J gene TRBJ1-1, with 9 positions matching TRBD1. The sequenced sample consisted of peripheral blood. DNA for the CDR3: TGCAGCGTCGCCTCCGGGACAGGGATGTCTGAAGCTTTCTTT. As protein: CSVASGTGMSEAFF.